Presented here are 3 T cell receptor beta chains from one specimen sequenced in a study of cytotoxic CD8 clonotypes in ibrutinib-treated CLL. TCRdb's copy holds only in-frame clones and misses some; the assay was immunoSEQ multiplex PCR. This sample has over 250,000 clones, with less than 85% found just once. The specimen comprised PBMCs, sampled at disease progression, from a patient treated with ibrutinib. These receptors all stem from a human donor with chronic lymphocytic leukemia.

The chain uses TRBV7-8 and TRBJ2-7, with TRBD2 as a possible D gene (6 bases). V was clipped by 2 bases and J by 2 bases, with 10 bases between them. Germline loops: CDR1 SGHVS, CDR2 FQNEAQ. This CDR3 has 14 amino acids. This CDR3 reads CASSLHPGAYEQYF. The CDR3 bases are TGTGCCAGCAGCTTACATCCGGGAGCCTACGAGCAGTACTTC.

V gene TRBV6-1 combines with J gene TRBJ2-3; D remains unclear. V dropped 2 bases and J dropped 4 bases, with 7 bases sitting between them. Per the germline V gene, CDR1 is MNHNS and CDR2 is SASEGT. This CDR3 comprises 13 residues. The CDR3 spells CASSEQAPDTQYF. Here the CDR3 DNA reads TGTGCCAGCAGTGAACAGGCCCCAGATACGCAGTATTTT.

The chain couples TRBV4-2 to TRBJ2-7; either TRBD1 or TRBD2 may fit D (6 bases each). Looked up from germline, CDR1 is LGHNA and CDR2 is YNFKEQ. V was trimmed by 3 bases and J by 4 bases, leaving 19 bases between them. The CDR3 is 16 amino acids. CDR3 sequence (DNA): TGTGCCAGCAGCCACCATAGGGGGAGGAGTGGGTACGAGCAGTACTTC. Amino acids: CASSHHRGRSGYEQYF.